This is a list of T cell receptor beta chains from one sample in a study of blood T cell repertoires in COVID-19. Profiled with immunoSEQ multiplex PCR; TCRdb holds only in-frame clones, not every one. Among over 13,000 clones listed, around 91% were seen once. What was sequenced was peripheral blood. These receptors all come from a human donor in a cohort sampled during active COVID-19. CDR3s include the opening cysteine and the closing phenylalanine or tryptophan. The D gene is left open where the match is weak. Size is stated for part of the rows, as once, few or many counts, or as a class when the clone is expanded.

clone_size | cdr3_length | d_call | j_call | v_call | cdr3_aa | cdr3_nt
. | 15 | TRBD2 | TRBJ2-3 | TRBV2 | CASNNQGLAGDTQYF | TGTGCCAGCAATAACCAGGGACTAGCGGGAGATACGCAGTATTTT
. | 17 | TRBD1 | TRBJ1-5 | TRBV10-3 | CAISESVVGTDNQPQHF | TGTGCCATCAGTGAGTCCGTAGTCGGGACAGACAATCAGCCCCAGCATTTT
. | 15 | . | TRBJ2-3 | TRBV5-8 | CASSPGGSSTDTQYF | TGTGCCAGCAGCCCTGGGGGGAGCAGCACAGATACGCAGTATTTT
once | 17 | . | TRBJ2-7 | TRBV4-2 | CASSQVGTGPSSYEQYF | TGTGCCAGCAGCCAAGTTGGAACAGGGCCATCCTCCTACGAGCAGTACTTC
once | 19 | TRBD1 | TRBJ1-5 | TRBV11-3 | CASSLVKTGGYYSNQPQHF | TGTGCCAGCAGCTTAGTCAAGACAGGGGGATACTATAGCAATCAGCCCCAGCATTTT
. | 15 | . | TRBJ1-2 | TRBV3-1/TRBV3-2 | CASSQDLSRVLGYTF | TGTGCCAGCAGCCAAGATCTTAGCAGGGTCTTGGGCTACACCTTC
. | 13 | . | TRBJ2-1 | TRBV2 | CASSEGGNNEQFF | TGTGCCAGCAGTGAAGGGGGCAACAATGAGCAGTTCTTC
once | 17 | TRBD2 | TRBJ2-1 | TRBV15 | CATSRDRSTSGKNEQFF | TGTGCCACCAGCAGAGATCGGAGTACTAGCGGGAAAAATGAGCAGTTCTTC
once | 16 | TRBD1 | TRBJ1-5 | TRBV28 | CASSYLDGQANQPQHF | TGTGCCAGCAGCTACTTGGACGGACAGGCGAATCAGCCCCAGCATTTT
once | 16 | TRBD1 | TRBJ2-5 | TRBV3-1/TRBV3-2 | CASSQGITGGSGTQYF | TGTGCCAGCAGCCAAGGAATAACAGGGGGCAGTGGGACCCAGTACTTC
. | 15 | TRBD2 | TRBJ2-1 | TRBV6-2/TRBV6-3 | CASSPGTTSYNEQFF | TGTGCCAGCAGCCCCGGGACTACCTCCTACAATGAGCAGTTCTTC
. | 16 | . | TRBJ2-3 | TRBV6-6 | CASSYSTPRGTDTQYF | TGTGCCAGCAGTTACTCGACGCCACGGGGGACAGATACGCAGTATTTT
. | 16 | . | TRBJ1-6 | TRBV6-1 | CASSEWASSYNSPLHF | TGTGCCAGCAGTGAATGGGCAAGCTCCTATAATTCACCCCTCCACTTT
. | 16 | TRBD2 | TRBJ2-5 | TRBV2 | CASSESGGTFQETQYF | TGTGCCAGCAGTGAAAGCGGGGGGACCTTCCAAGAGACCCAGTACTTC
few | 12 | TRBD1 | TRBJ2-1 | TRBV7-2 | CASSRGQGRQFF | TGTGCCAGCAGCCGTGGACAGGGGCGGCAGTTCTTC
. | 14 | . | TRBJ2-6 | TRBV5-1 | CASRFISGANVLTF | TGCGCCAGCAGGTTTATCTCTGGGGCCAACGTCCTGACTTTC
. | 15 | TRBD1 | TRBJ1-2 | TRBV14 | CASSQDWDRNYGYTF | TGTGCCAGCAGCCAGGACTGGGACAGGAACTATGGCTACACCTTC
. | 16 | TRBD1 | TRBJ1-3 | TRBV5-4 | CASSLEGQLGGNTIYF | TGTGCCAGCAGCTTGGAGGGACAGCTAGGTGGAAACACCATATATTTT
. | 16 | . | TRBJ2-3 | TRBV5-1 | CASSKGDGLSTDTQYF | TGCGCCAGCAGCAAGGGGGACGGTCTGAGCACAGATACGCAGTATTTT
. | 15 | TRBD2 | TRBJ2-1 | TRBV7-2 | CASSLEASGGFEQFF | TGTGCCAGCAGCTTAGAAGCTAGCGGGGGGTTTGAGCAGTTCTTC
. | 15 | TRBD1 | TRBJ2-1 | TRBV15 | CATSSRQGANNEQFF | TGTGCCACCAGCAGCAGACAGGGGGCGAACAATGAGCAGTTCTTC
. | 15 | TRBD1 | TRBJ1-6 | TRBV28 | CASSLPTGSTSPLHF | TGTGCCAGCAGTTTACCGACAGGGTCTACTTCACCCCTCCACTTT
. | 11 | . | TRBJ2-7 | TRBV10-2 | CASSESTEQYF | TGCGCCAGCAGTGAGTCTACAGAGCAGTACTTC
. | 15 | . | TRBJ2-3 | TRBV7-9 | CASSLAVAETDTQYF | TGTGCCAGCAGCTTAGCTGTAGCGGAAACAGATACGCAGTATTTT
once | 11 | TRBD1 | TRBJ1-1 | TRBV29-1 | CSAGQGREAFF | TGCAGCGCGGGACAGGGGAGAGAAGCTTTCTTT
. | 13 | . | TRBJ1-2 | TRBV24-1 | CATMETGTNGYTF | TGTGCCACCATGGAAACAGGGACGAATGGCTACACCTTC
. | 13 | . | TRBJ1-6 | TRBV28 | CASSSPGIWPLHF | TGTGCCAGCAGTTCCCCAGGGATTTGGCCCCTCCACTTT
. | 18 | TRBD1 | TRBJ1-3 | TRBV9 | CASSVVRREGASGNTIYF | TGTGCCAGCAGCGTAGTACGACGGGAGGGGGCCTCTGGAAACACCATATATTTT
. | 13 | . | TRBJ1-1 | TRBV5-1 | CASRVIPDTEAFF | TGCGCCAGCAGGGTTATTCCAGACACTGAAGCTTTCTTT